This T cell receptor (beta chain) was sequenced in a study of shared clonotypes between healthy human individuals (dated by TCRdb to 2018 to 2020). General notes on the study: The cohort comprised a couple of women and three men aged 18 to 49 years. For each donor, CD4 naive and CD4 memory were each given three plates, CD8 naive was given two plates, and CD8 memory was given one plate. Blood TCR repertoires of about 5 healthy adults were deeply sequenced to estimate repertoire size and the extent of clonotype sharing between individuals. To increase sequencing depth and limit assay-specific biases, TCR repertoire library preparation and sequencing were carried out by different laboratories using diverse techniques. Between about 0.85 and 9.5 billion PBMCs per donor were obtained by leukapheresis.

TCR CDR3 regions were amplified from genomic DNA by multiplex PCR using the deep immunoSEQ assay. Extracted genomic DNA from each cell subset was spread evenly across all wells of several immunoSEQ 96-well plates, with each plate serving as a replicate. For sorted subsets, 200 ng of genomic DNA, equivalent to 30,000 or so T cell genomes, went into each replicate PCR. The purified libraries were quantified using a Qubit 3.0 fluorometer, sized with a Bioanalyzer 2100, and then quantified again using the KAPA Library Quantification kit. A separate single-read 150-cycle Illumina NextSeq 550 flow cell was used to sequence each immunoSEQ 96-well plate. The authors' analysis ran thus. The immunoSEQ output contained only junctional sequences without quality scores, so filtering could not match that applied to full-length reads. To assign V/J genes and CDR3, sequences were annotated using PyIR, a Python wrapper for IgBLAST v1.9, with IMGT germline references. Reads were filtered out if the reads had weak V/J assignments (E-value above 1e-6), no CDR3, stop codons, out-of-frame junctions, or ambiguous translated residues. V3J clonotypes were defined as sequences sharing an identical inferred V gene, J gene, and CDR3 amino acid sequence. Percentage overlap between repertoires was calculated by dividing the number of shared unique clonotypes by the size of the smaller repertoire. Three approaches were used to assess repertoire richness: RTK rarefaction, the Chao1 estimator, and Recon v2.1 estimates of unobserved clonotypes. For all TCRbeta clonotypes obtained by the gDNA method from a few donors, generation probabilities were computed with OLGA. This is the immuneACCESS table as TCRdb keeps it, with only in-frame sequences that have V and J called. A part of the clones is gone; compared with another copy, unresolved V genes explain less than half, and the rest is unexplained. The DNA was the basis for D and trimming; V, J and clone size are from that table. The sample table lists about 1.1 million clones, 70% to 80% of them with a count of one. The ten largest clonotypes hold around 0.61% of the sample.

V is clipped by 3 bases and J by 7 bases, and the sequence between their germline boundaries is 6 bases long. Sequences SGHRS (CDR1) and YFSETQ (CDR2) are obtained from the germline V gene. From the cysteine through the phenylalanine, the CDR3 covers 11 amino acids. Just CDR3 DNA is preserved here, 33 bases in frame from base 1. The paper's findings and limits, for the study overall: Even with the large sequencing depth, rarefaction of the sorted-subset datasets indicated that sequencing was incomplete. Across a few donors, approximately 5% of naive CD4, roughly 3.3% of naive CD8, approximately 2.5% of memory CD4, and about 0.4% of memory CD8 clonotypes were shared. Because the study included a small number of donors, the genetic and exposure-history diversity represented was limited. Sampling was restricted to blood, and TCR repertoires in tissues likely differ from the TCR repertoires found in blood. Based on pairwise subsampling, the degree of clonotype sharing among donors was expected to be affected by sequencing depth. Estimated clonotype richness was generally larger for naive than for memory subsets. Higher generation probabilities were observed for clonotypes shared by all four sorted-subset donors than for non-shared clonotypes.

This clone was counted between two and nine times. Its specific antigen is unknown. Base qualities are not at hand, and no much larger clone is one base apart. Healthy HIV-negative adults with no recently reported acute infections or vaccinations were included as donors. Only Caucasian adults living in Nashville, Tennessee, USA were represented among the donors. CD4+ T cells were enriched through magnetic negative selection, after which naive cells were positively selected on CD45RA and the remaining negative fraction served as the memory subset. Blood was obtained by leukapheresis, after which PBMCs were separated by Ficoll-Histopaque density gradient centrifugation and cryopreserved in liquid nitrogen vapor phase. Analytical flow cytometry was used to check the purity and quantity of every magnetically sorted T cell population. Genomic DNA was isolated from every sorted fraction and measured by UV absorbance on a Nanodrop 2000c.

This receptor was taken from a man between 18 and 35 years old in good health. Some clones in this sample may be carry-over from other donors' samples. Sequencing input: memory CD4+ T cells from PBMCs. Explained via the paper, the cell subset or site label denotes: CD45RA-negative fraction. The chain is made from TRBV5-1 and TRBJ2-3, with the D segment identity uncertain. The nucleotide sequence is TGCGCCAGCAGCTCTACGTATACGCAGTATTTT. Protein translation: CASSSTYTQYF.